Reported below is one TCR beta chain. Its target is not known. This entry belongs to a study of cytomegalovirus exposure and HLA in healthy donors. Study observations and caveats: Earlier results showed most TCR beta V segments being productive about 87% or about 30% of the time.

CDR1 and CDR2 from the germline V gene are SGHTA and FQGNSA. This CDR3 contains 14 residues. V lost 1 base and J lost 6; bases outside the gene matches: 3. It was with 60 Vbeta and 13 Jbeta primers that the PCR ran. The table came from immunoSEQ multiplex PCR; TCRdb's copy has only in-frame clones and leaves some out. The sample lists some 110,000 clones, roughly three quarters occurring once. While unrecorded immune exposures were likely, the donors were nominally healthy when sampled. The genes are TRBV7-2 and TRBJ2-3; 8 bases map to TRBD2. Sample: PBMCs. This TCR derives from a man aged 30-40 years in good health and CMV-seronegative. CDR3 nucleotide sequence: TGTGCCAGCAGCTTAGTTTTAGCGGGGGATACGCAGTATTTT. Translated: CASSLVLAGDTQYF.